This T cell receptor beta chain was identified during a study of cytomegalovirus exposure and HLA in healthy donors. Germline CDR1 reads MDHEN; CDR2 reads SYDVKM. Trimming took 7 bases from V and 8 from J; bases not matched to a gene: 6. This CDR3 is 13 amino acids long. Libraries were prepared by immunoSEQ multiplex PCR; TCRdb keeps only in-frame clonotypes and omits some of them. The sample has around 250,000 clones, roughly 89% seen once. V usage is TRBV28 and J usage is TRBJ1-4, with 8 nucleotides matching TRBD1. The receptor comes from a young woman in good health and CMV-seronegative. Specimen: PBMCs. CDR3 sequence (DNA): TGTGCCAGCACTAGACAGGGGTACGAAAAACTGTTTTTT. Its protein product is CASTRQGYEKLFF.